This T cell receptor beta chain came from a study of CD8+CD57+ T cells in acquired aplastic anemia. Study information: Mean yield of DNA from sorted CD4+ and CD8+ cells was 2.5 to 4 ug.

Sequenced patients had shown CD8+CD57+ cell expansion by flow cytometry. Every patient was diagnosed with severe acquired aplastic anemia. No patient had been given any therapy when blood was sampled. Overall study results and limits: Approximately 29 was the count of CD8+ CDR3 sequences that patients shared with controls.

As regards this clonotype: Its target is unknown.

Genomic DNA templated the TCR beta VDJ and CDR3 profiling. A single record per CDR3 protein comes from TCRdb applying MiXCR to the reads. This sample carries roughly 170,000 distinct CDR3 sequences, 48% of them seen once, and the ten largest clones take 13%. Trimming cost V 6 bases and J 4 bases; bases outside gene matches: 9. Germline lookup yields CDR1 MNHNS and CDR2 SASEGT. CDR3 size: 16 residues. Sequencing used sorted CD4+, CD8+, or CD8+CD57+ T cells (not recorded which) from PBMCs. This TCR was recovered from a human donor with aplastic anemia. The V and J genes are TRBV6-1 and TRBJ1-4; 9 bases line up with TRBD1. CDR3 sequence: CASSKPRQGGNEKLFF. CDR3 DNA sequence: TGTGCCAGCAGCAAACCGAGACAGGGGGGTAATGAAAAACTGTTTTTT.